Each of the 19 T cell receptor beta chains below was sequenced from the same sample in a study of response to subunit inactivated influenza vaccine (dated by TCRdb to the late 2010s). Library creation used RT-PCR. Sequencing took place on an Illumina HiSeq 2500. The raw public reads went through TCRdb reprocessing: fastp at Q25, MiXCR clone calling, in-frame beta chains kept. Under each unique CDR3 protein, matching rows form one entry showing the most common genes and DNA. The sample profile shows some 570,000 distinct CDR3 sequences; approximately 11% of them were found once. The ten largest clones represent approximately 11% of the sample. This sample also appeared in a second study, on T cells expressing NK-cell markers. As the second study states: TCR beta cDNA libraries were made by 5'RACE template switching that added a universal primer site and unique molecular identifiers.

Sequenced here: PBMCs from blood, sampled on the day of vaccination. The receptors here all came from a man aged 50 to 60 who received an inactivated influenza vaccine. Donor details come from another sample of the same person, matched by shared clones.

This clonotype has more than one count but fewer than ten. The chain carries TRBV3-1 and TRBJ1-2; D is unclear. The CDR3 has 12 amino acids. The ends were cut back, 0 bases at V and 10 bases at J, with 9 bases in the middle. The germline gives CDR1 LGHDT, CDR2 YNNKEL (reference sequence). The CDR3 reads CASSQEFSTYTF. The CDR3 nucleotides are TGTGCCAGCAGCCAAGAATTCTCGACCTACACCTTC.

In this sample, this clonotype turned up a few times. This rearrangement joins TRBV28 to TRBJ2-3; 11 nucleotides align to TRBD2. Trimming cost V 7 bases and J 2 bases; bases outside gene matches: 14. The CDR3 totals 18 residues. Germline CDR1 and CDR2: MDHEN and SYDVKM. The CDR3 spells CASKGNQLAGVYTDTQYF. The CDR3 region has the DNA TGTGCCAGCAAGGGGAATCAACTAGCGGGGGTCTACACAGATACGCAGTATTTT.

This clonotype was counted at least ten times. V is TRBV7-9 and J is TRBJ2-1; 7 bases are shared with TRBD2. Unmatched junction bases numbered 8, after V lost 4 bases and J lost 2 bases. This CDR3 is built from 16 residues. Germline values: CDR1 SEHNR, CDR2 FQNEAQ (reference sequence). As DNA, the CDR3 is TGTGCCAGCAGCTCCCTTAGACTAGCCACCTACAATGAGCAGTTCTTC. Residues: CASSSLRLATYNEQFF.

The genes are TRBV7-2 and TRBJ2-3, with 9 bases lining up with TRBD1. Trimming cost V 5 bases and J 1 base; bases outside gene matches: 7. This CDR3 spans 16 amino acids. Per the germline V gene, CDR1 is SGHTA and CDR2 is FQGNSA. The chain's CDR3 is CASSTRTGAGTDTQYF. The CDR3, as DNA: TGTGCCAGCAGCACTAGGACAGGGGCCGGCACAGATACGCAGTATTTT.

The chain joins TRBV6-2 or TRBV6-3 to TRBJ1-5; D ambiguous. The ends were cut back, 9 bases at V and 3 bases at J, with 21 bases in the middle. Germline V CDR1 and CDR2: MNHEY, SVGEGT. This CDR3 region has 16 residues. CDR3 loop: CASRGSGGSINQPQHF. CDR3 coding DNA: TGTGCCAGTCGGGGTTCAGGCGGATCGATCAATCAGCCCCAGCATTTT.

V and J are TRBV27 and TRBJ2-3; 12 positions agree with TRBD2. The trim removed 4 bases at V and 2 bases at J, leaving 4 bases unmatched. The CDR3 sequence is 16 residues long. Germline V lookup: CDR1 MNHEY, CDR2 SMNVEV (reference sequence). The CDR3 DNA sequence: TGTGCCAGCAGTTCCGGACTAGCGGGATTCACAGATACGCAGTATTTT. Encoded protein: CASSSGLAGFTDTQYF.

This chain links TRBV27 with TRBJ2-1, with 7 bases matching TRBD2. The length of the CDR3 is 15 residues. Germline CDR1 and CDR2: MNHEY and SMNVEV (reference sequence). With 7 bases clipped from V and 2 bases from J, the junction kept 8 bases outside the gene matches. The DNA of the CDR3 is TGTGCCAGCACCCGATGGGGGGGAACCTACAATGAGCAGTTCTTC. Translation: CASTRWGGTYNEQFF.

V gene TRBV16 combines with J gene TRBJ2-3; D gene unclear. The CDR3 loop spans 15 amino acids. The germline V gene has CDR1 KGHSY and CDR2 FQNENV. V dropped 0 bases and J dropped 2 bases, with 9 bases sitting between them. The CDR3 loop is CASSQSRTSTDTQYF. Written as DNA, the CDR3 is TGTGCCAGCAGCCAATCTCGCACTTCCACAGATACGCAGTATTTT.

This clonotype has only a few counts. CDR3 sequence (DNA): TGTGCCAGCAGCTTAGAAAGCGGGATTAACAATGAGCAGTTCTTC. It specifies CASSLESGINNEQFF. J is TRBJ2-1 and V is TRBV11-3, with 7 bases lining up with TRBD2. Looked up from germline, CDR1 is SGHNT and CDR2 is YENEEA. CDR3 length: 15 residues. The V segment lost 0 bases and the J segment 5 bases; nucleotides outside the gene matches: 4.

In its sample, this clonotype was seen many times. The chain has TRBV12-3 or TRBV12-4 and TRBJ2-6; 7 bases agree with TRBD1. V was clipped by 5 bases and J by 3 bases; unmatched bases: 7. The CDR3 totals 16 residues. As DNA, the CDR3 is TGTGCCAGCAGTAAGGGACAGAACTTTGGGGCCAACGTCCTGACTTTC. Protein: CASSKGQNFGANVLTF.

The sample holds many counts of this clonotype. The rearrangement joins TRBV5-1 to TRBJ1-1; 7 bases align to TRBD1. The germline gives CDR1 SGHRS, CDR2 YFSETQ. The CDR3 is made up of 13 amino acids. V was clipped by 1 base and J by 3 bases; unmatched bases: 0. The CDR3 is CASSLQGDTEAFF. The CDR3, as DNA: TGCGCCAGCAGCTTGCAGGGGGACACTGAAGCTTTCTTT. Variable domain in full (rest from reference TRBV5-1 and TRBJ1-1): KAGVTQTPRYLIKTRGQQVTLSCSPISGHRSVSWYQQTPGQGLQFLFEYFSETQRNKGNFPGRFSGRQFSNSRSEMNVSTLELGDSALYLCASSLQGDTEAFFGQGTRLTVV.

Only a few counts were recorded for this clonotype. V is TRBV6-1 and J is TRBJ2-5; tentatively, D is TRBD1 (6 bases). The V end was cut by 6 bases, the J end by 4 bases, with 15 bases between. Germline lookup yields CDR1 MNHNS and CDR2 SASEGT. There are 14 residues in the CDR3. This chain's CDR3 is CASRTGTWAETQYF. In DNA form, the CDR3 reads TGTGCCAGCAGAACAGGGACCTGGGCAGAGACCCAGTACTTC.

There are a few counts of this clonotype. The CDR3 region has the DNA TGTGCCAGCAGCCAGGCGGGAAGTTTCTATGGCTACACCTTC. Amino acid sequence: CASSQAGSFYGYTF. The chain is built from TRBV3-1 and TRBJ1-2; no firm D call. The CDR3 runs 14 residues. The V gene's germline CDR1 is LGHDT and CDR2 YNNKEL (reference sequence). V gave up 3 bases and J gave up 4 bases, with 12 bases separating them.

The rearrangement links TRBV29-1 to TRBJ2-1; D uncertain. This CDR3 region has 12 residues. Per germline, CDR1 SQVTM and CDR2 ANQGSEA. The ends were cut back, 1 base at V and 7 bases at J, with 8 bases in the middle. The CDR3 sequence is CSVEVVANEQFF. CDR3 DNA sequence: TGCAGCGTTGAAGTCGTGGCAAATGAGCAGTTCTTC.

The J gene is TRBJ2-5, the V gene TRBV12-3 or TRBV12-4; D ambiguous. V was trimmed by 4 bases and J by 0 bases, leaving 3 bases between them. The CDR3 has 12 amino acids. The CDR3 region has the DNA TGTGCCAGCAGTTATGACCAAGAGACCCAGTACTTC. It codes for CASSYDQETQYF.

Regarding this clonotype: The junction differs from germline at one of its ends, possibly a read error. The chain joins TRBV12-3 or TRBV12-4 to TRBJ2-1, with 9 bases that match TRBD2. This CDR3 is 16 amino acids long. CDR3 region: CASSLGPAGGYTEQFF. The CDR3 DNA reads TGTGCCAGCAGTTTAGGCCCAGCGGGAGGCTACACTGAGCAGTTCTTC.

This sequence joins TRBV2 and TRBJ2-5; a weak D match, TRBD2 (6 bases). The germline V gene has CDR1 SNHLY and CDR2 FYNNEI. CDR3 length: 14 residues. With 6 bases removed from V and 4 bases from J, the gap between germline ends came to 15 bases. CDR3 coding DNA: TGTGCCAGCAGCGCCTTAGGAGGGCGAGAGACCCAGTACTTC. It codes for CASSALGGRETQYF. Supplemented by reference TRBV2 and TRBJ2-5, the full variable domain reads EPEVTQTPSHQVTQMGQEVILRCVPISNHLYFYWYRQILGQKVEFLVSFYNNEISEKSEIFDDQFSVERPDGSNFTLKIRSTKLEDSAMYFCASSALGGRETQYFGPGTRLLVL.

The V gene is TRBV11-2, the J gene TRBJ1-1; no reliable D call. This CDR3 has 15 amino acids. V was trimmed by 5 bases and J by 4 bases, leaving 17 bases between them. The germline V gene encodes CDR1 SGHAT and CDR2 FQNNGV. The CDR3 DNA is TGTGCCAGCAGCATCTCCCTCCCAGAAACCACTGAAGCTTTCTTT. It encodes CASSISLPETTEAFF.

The V call is TRBV11-2, the J call TRBJ2-7; no reliable D call. This CDR3 region has 11 residues. The V and J ends lost 0 bases and 13 bases respectively, with 10 bases between them. Per germline, CDR1 SGHAT and CDR2 FQNNGV. The CDR3 coding sequence is TGTGCCAGCAGCTTAGATAGGGTTCCTTACTTC. Its translation is CASSLDRVPYF.